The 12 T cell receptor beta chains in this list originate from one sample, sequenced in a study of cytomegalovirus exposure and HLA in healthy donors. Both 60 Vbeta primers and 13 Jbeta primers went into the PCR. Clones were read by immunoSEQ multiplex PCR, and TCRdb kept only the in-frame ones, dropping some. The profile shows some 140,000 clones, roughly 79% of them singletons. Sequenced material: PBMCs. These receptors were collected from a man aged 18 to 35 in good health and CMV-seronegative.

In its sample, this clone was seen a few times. The DNA of the CDR3 is TGTGCCAGCAGCCCAGGGGCCAACTATGGCTACACCTTC. Residues: CASSPGANYGYTF. V usage is TRBV6-6 and J usage is TRBJ1-2; TRBD1 is a possible D gene (6 bases). V gave up 6 bases and J gave up 2 bases, with 10 bases separating them. Per germline, CDR1 MNHNY and CDR2 SVGAGI (reference sequence). The CDR3 spans 13 residues.

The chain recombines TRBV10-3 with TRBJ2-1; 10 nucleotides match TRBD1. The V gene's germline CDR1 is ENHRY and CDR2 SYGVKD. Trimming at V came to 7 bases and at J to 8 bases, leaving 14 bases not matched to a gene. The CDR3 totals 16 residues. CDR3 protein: CAIMEKSGTGVYEQFF. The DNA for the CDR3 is TGTGCCATCATGGAGAAATCCGGGACAGGGGTTTATGAGCAGTTCTTC.

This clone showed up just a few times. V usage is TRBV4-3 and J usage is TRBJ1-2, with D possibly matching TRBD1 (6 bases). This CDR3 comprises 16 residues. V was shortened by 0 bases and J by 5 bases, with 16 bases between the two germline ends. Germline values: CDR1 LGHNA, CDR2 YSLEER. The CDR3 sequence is CASSQDTDRIFYGYTF. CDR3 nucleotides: TGCGCCAGCAGCCAAGACACAGACAGGATTTTTTATGGCTACACCTTC.

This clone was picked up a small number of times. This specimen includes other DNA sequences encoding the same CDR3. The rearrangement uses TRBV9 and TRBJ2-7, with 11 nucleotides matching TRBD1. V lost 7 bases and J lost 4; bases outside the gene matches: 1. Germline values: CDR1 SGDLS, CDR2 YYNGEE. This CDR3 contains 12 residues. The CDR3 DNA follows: TGTGCCAGCGGGACAGGGGGATACGAGCAGTACTTC. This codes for CASGTGGYEQYF.

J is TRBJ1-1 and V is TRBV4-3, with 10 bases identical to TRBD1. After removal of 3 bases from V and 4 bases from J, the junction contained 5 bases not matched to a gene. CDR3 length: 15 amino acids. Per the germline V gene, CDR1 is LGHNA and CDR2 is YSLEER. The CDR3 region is CASSQPGQGFTEAFF. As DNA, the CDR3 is TGCGCCAGCAGCCAGCCGGGACAGGGGTTCACTGAAGCTTTCTTT.

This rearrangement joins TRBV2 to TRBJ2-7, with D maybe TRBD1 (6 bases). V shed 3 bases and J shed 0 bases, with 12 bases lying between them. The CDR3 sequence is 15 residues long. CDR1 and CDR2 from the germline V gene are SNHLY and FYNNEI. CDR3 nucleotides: TGTGCCAGCAGTGAGGGCAGGACAGTCTCCTACGAGCAGTACTTC. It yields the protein CASSEGRTVSYEQYF.

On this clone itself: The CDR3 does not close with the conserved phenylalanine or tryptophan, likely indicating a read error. CDR3: CASSPPNGPSYEQYL. DNA for the CDR3: TGTGCCAGCAGCCCACCCAATGGGCCGAGCTACGAGCAGTACCTC. The rearrangement uses TRBV7-9 and TRBJ2-7; D ambiguous. V was clipped by 5 bases and J by 3 bases, with 17 bases between them. CDR3 length: 15 residues. Germline loops: CDR1 SEHNR, CDR2 FQNEAQ (reference sequence).

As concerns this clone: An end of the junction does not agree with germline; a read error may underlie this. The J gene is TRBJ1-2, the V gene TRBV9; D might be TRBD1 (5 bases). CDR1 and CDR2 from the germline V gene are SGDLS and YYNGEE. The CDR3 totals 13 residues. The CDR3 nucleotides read TGTGCCAGCAGCGTAGGCGGGGGGTTGGTGGTTTACTTC. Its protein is CASSVGGGLVVYF.

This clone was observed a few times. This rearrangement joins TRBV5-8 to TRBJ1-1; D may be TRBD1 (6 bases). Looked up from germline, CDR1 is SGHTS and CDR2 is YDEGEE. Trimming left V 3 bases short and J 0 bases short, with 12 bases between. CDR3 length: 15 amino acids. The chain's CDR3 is CASSWVGTLNTEAFF. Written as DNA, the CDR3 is TGTGCCAGCAGCTGGGTAGGGACACTGAACACTGAAGCTTTCTTT.

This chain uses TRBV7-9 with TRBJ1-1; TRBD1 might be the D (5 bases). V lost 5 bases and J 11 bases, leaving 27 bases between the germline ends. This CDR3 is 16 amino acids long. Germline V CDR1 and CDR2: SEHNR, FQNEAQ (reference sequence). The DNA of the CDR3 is TGTGCCAGCAGCCCAGCGCAGGGTTCGATTCTCCGTCCGGCTTTCTTT. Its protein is CASSPAQGSILRPAFF.

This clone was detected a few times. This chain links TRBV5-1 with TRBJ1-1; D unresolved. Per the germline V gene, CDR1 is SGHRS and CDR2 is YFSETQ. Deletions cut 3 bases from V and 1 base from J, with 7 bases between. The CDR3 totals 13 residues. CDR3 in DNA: TGCGCCAGCAGCTCCATGCGGAACACTGAAGCTTTCTTT. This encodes CASSSMRNTEAFF. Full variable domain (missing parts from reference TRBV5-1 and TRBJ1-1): KAGVTQTPRYLIKTRGQQVTLSCSPISGHRSVSWYQQTPGQGLQFLFEYFSETQRNKGNFPGRFSGRQFSNSRSEMNVSTLELGDSALYLCASSSMRNTEAFFGQGTRLTVV.

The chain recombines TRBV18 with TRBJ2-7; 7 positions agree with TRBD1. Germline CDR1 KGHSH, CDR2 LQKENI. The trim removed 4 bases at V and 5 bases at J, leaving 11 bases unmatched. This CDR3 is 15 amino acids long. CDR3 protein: CASSLDRSPLNEQYF. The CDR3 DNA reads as TGTGCCAGCTCACTGGACAGGTCCCCGCTGAACGAGCAGTACTTC. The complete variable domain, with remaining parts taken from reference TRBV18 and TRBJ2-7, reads NAGVMQNPRHLVRRRGQEARLRCSPMKGHSHVYWYRQLPEEGLKFMVYLQKENIIDESGMPKERFSAEFPKEGPSILRIQQVVRGDSAAYFCASSLDRSPLNEQYFGPGTRLTVT.